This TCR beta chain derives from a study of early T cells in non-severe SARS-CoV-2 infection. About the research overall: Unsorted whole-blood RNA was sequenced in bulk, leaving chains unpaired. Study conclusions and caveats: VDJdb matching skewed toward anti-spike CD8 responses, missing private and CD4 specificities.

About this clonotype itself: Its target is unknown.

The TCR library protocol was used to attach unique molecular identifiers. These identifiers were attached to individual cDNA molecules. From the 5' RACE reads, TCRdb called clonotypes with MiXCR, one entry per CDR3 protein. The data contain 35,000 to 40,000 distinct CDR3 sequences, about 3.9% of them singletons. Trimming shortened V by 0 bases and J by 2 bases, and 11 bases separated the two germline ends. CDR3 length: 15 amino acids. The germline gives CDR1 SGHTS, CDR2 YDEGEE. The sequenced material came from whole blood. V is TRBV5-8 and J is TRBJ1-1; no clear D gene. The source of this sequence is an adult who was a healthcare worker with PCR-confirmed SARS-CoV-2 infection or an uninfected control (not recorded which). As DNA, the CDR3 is TGTGCCAGCAGCTTGGTGGGCAGACTTAACACTGAAGCTTTCTTT. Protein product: CASSLVGRLNTEAFF.